These 28 T cell receptor beta chains originate from one sample sequenced in a study of T cells in Graves' hyperthyroidism and ophthalmopathy. There were TCR beta CDR3 regions amplified from RNA transcripts. TCR CDR3 underwent first-round RT-PCR with the HTBI primer set. Using its own MiXCR run on the multiplex PCR reads, TCRdb lists one record per CDR3 protein. The sample has around 570,000 distinct CDR3 sequences; just under 20% are singletons. Sequencing was carried out using blood. The origin of the receptors is a man aged 40-49 years with Graves' ophthalmopathy.

The table lists this clonotype with many counts. The chain employs TRBV5-1 and TRBJ2-1, with a possible D match to TRBD1 (6 bases). From germline, CDR1 is SGHRS and CDR2 YFSETQ. Trimming removed 1 base at V and 8 bases at J, with 13 bases between. This CDR3 contains 14 residues. CDR3 amino acids: CASSLYVGGDEQFF. The CDR3 DNA reads TGCGCCAGCAGCTTGTACGTTGGGGGCGATGAGCAGTTCTTC.

The table lists this clonotype with many counts. The chain combines TRBV11-3 with TRBJ1-2; the match to TRBD1 covers 7 bases. This CDR3 contains 16 residues. Looked up from germline, CDR1 is SGHNT and CDR2 is YENEEA. Trimming removed 1 base from V and 4 bases from J; junction bases left unmatched: 9. The CDR3 region is CASSLGRDSPLYGYTF. Written as DNA, the CDR3 is TGTGCCAGCAGCTTAGGCCGGGACAGCCCTCTCTATGGCTACACCTTC.

The chain joins TRBV20-1 to TRBJ2-1; 11 positions match TRBD2. The length of the CDR3 is 16 residues. The germline V gene encodes CDR1 DFQATT and CDR2 SNEGSKA (reference sequence). V dropped 1 base and J dropped 1; count of bases not matched to a gene: 3. The CDR3 bases are TGCAGTGCTAGAGTATTAGCGGGGGGGTCCTACAATGAGCAGTTCTTC. Protein: CSARVLAGGSYNEQFF.

This clonotype occurred many times. The rearrangement uses TRBV20-1 and TRBJ2-1, with D perhaps assigned TRBD1 or TRBD2 (5 bases each). Trimming cost V 8 bases and J 7 bases, with 21 bases left between them. Germline V CDR1 and CDR2: DFQATT, SNEGSKA (reference sequence). This CDR3 has 14 amino acids. For the CDR3, the DNA is TGCAGTACCCCAGCGGCTAAGGGGTGGAATGAGCAGTTCTTC. It specifies CSTPAAKGWNEQFF.

V usage is TRBV19 and J usage is TRBJ1-1; 8 nucleotides agree with TRBD1. This CDR3 is 12 amino acids long. The J segment lost 10 bases and the V segment lost 10 bases, leaving 11 bases of the junction unmatched. In germline, CDR1 is LNHDA, CDR2 SQIVND (reference sequence). In DNA form, the CDR3 reads TGTGCCACCTTACAGGGGGTTAAAGGAGCTTTCTTT. This gives the protein CATLQGVKGAFF. Looking up the rest from reference TRBV19 and TRBJ1-1 gives the full variable domain: DGGITQSPKYLFRKEGQNVTLSCEQNLNHDAMYWYRQDPGQGLRLIYYSQIVNDFQKGDIAEGYSVSREKKESFPLTVTSAQKNPTAFYLCATLQGVKGAFFGQGTRLTVV.

This clonotype was counted many times. The chain has TRBV5-1 and TRBJ1-2; TRBD1 might be the D (6 bases). Germline V CDR1 and CDR2: SGHRS, YFSETQ. The CDR3 extends over 16 amino acids. V lost 0 bases, J lost 8 bases, and 20 bases lay in between. CDR3 nucleotide sequence: TGCGCCAGCAGCTTGGCAACCCCGACAGGAACACAAGGCTACACCTTC. Protein: CASSLATPTGTQGYTF.

This clonotype was found a few times. The chain joins TRBV28 to TRBJ1-5, with a weak D call TRBD1 (5 bases). The V gene lost 7 bases and the J gene lost 7 bases, with 23 bases spanning the gap. CDR3 length: 16 amino acids. Germline V gene data show CDR1 as MDHEN and CDR2 as SYDVKM. CDR3 sequence reads: CASTLTGGRVWQPQHF. For the CDR3, the DNA is TGTGCCAGCACTCTCACTGGGGGGAGGGTCTGGCAGCCCCAGCATTTT.

The V and J genes are TRBV10-3 and TRBJ2-7; D remains unclear. Germline V gene data show CDR1 as ENHRY and CDR2 as SYGVKD. The V gene lost 0 bases and the J gene lost 2 bases, with 17 bases spanning the gap. The CDR3 has 17 amino acids. The CDR3 protein is CAISESLPSETTYEQYF. CDR3 DNA sequence: TGTGCCATCAGTGAGTCGTTACCCAGCGAGACAACCTACGAGCAGTACTTC.

This clonotype was picked up a small number of times. V usage is TRBV10-3 and J usage is TRBJ1-6; 10 nucleotides align to TRBD1. J gave up 10 bases and V 1 base, and 7 bases lay outside the gene matches. This CDR3 has 16 residues. The V gene's germline CDR1 is ENHRY and CDR2 SYGVKD. In nucleotides, the CDR3 is TGTGCCATCAGTGAGTGGGACAGGGGTGGGGGATCACCCCTCCACTTT. Its protein product is CAISEWDRGGGSPLHF.

The V gene is TRBV6-2 or TRBV6-3, the J gene TRBJ2-6; D could derive from TRBD1 or TRBD2 (5 bases each). Germline V lookup: CDR1 MNHEY, CDR2 SVGEGT. Trimming removed 8 bases from V and 3 bases from J, with 20 bases in between. The CDR3 loop spans 17 amino acids. Here the CDR3 DNA reads TGTGCCAGCGTCCCCCGCTCGGGGCCCGATGGGGCCAACGTCCTGACTTTC. It codes for CASVPRSGPDGANVLTF.

This clonotype was recorded a few times. The rearrangement uses TRBV20-1 and TRBJ2-7; D might be TRBD2 (5 bases). Trimming pared 6 bases from V and 2 bases from J, leaving 11 bases between. The germline gives CDR1 DFQATT, CDR2 SNEGSKA (reference sequence). The CDR3 has 12 amino acids. The CDR3 reads CSATGSTYEQYF. The CDR3 bases are TGCAGTGCCACGGGATCTACCTACGAGCAGTACTTC.

The gene calls are TRBV9 and TRBJ1-1; D remains unclear. Trimming shortened V by 1 base and J by 2 bases, and 6 bases separated the two germline ends. The germline CDR1 and CDR2 sequences are SGDLS and YYNGEE. The CDR3 covers 13 residues. The CDR3, as DNA: TGTGCCAGCAGCGTAAAGGAAAACACTGAAGCTTTCTTT. This gives the protein CASSVKENTEAFF.

The chain couples TRBV7-8 to TRBJ2-2; the match to TRBD2 covers 8 bases. The CDR3 is 17 residues long. V lost 4 bases and J lost 5; bases outside the gene matches: 12. The germline V gene has CDR1 SGHVS and CDR2 FQNEAQ. CDR3 protein: CASSYKSGSLGTGELFF. The CDR3 coding sequence is TGTGCCAGCAGCTACAAAAGCGGGAGTCTGGGGACCGGGGAGCTGTTTTTT.

This clonotype was seen a handful of times. V is TRBV2 and J is TRBJ2-1, with a possible D match to TRBD1 (5 bases). The CDR3 is made up of 15 amino acids. The V end lost 4 bases, the J end lost 3 bases, and 13 bases lay between the germline ends. CDR1 and CDR2 (germline): SNHLY, FYNNEI. The CDR3 spells CASSGGPSGYNEQFF. The CDR3 DNA reads as TGTGCCAGCAGTGGGGGCCCCTCGGGCTACAATGAGCAGTTCTTC.

This clonotype has only a few counts. The CDR3 loop reads CASGQTGNRSPLHF. The CDR3 DNA reads TGTGCCAGCGGACAGACAGGGAACCGTTCACCCCTCCACTTT. The rearrangement joins TRBV2 to TRBJ1-6; 7 bases are shared with TRBD1. The J segment lost 9 bases and the V segment lost 8 bases, leaving 10 bases of the junction unmatched. The CDR3 is made up of 14 amino acids. Germline CDR1 is SNHLY and CDR2 is FYNNEI.

The rearrangement uses TRBV5-1 and TRBJ1-5, with 11 bases aligning to TRBD1. The germline gives CDR1 SGHRS, CDR2 YFSETQ. The CDR3 runs to 15 residues. Trimming at V came to 4 bases and at J to 5 bases, leaving 5 bases not matched to a gene. The CDR3 region is CASSPGTGGHQPQHF. In nucleotides, the CDR3 is TGCGCCAGCAGCCCCGGGACAGGGGGACATCAGCCCCAGCATTTT.

The J gene is TRBJ2-7, the V gene TRBV29-1; D possibly corresponds to TRBD2 (6 bases). V dropped 6 bases and J dropped 2 bases, with 14 bases sitting between them. There are 13 residues in the CDR3. The germline CDR1 and CDR2 sequences are SQVTM and ANQGSEA. CDR3 in amino acids: CSVEGSTPYEQYF. CDR3 in DNA: TGCAGCGTGGAGGGGTCCACTCCCTACGAGCAGTACTTC.

This clonotype was observed at least ten times. The gene calls are TRBV2 and TRBJ2-1; 7 bases agree with TRBD1. The CDR3 has 15 residues. V shed 3 bases, J shed 11 bases, and the junction held 13 bases outside the gene matches. Germline CDR1 SNHLY, CDR2 FYNNEI. The DNA of the CDR3 is TGTGCCAGCAGTGATAGTGCGGTCCCAAGGGGGCAGCAGTTCTTC. It yields the protein CASSDSAVPRGQQFF.

In DNA form, the CDR3 reads TGCAGTGCTAGACGGGAACGAGGTTACGGGGAGCTGTTTTTT. It is translated as CSARRERGYGELFF. This rearrangement joins TRBV20-1 to TRBJ2-2; maybe TRBD2 (5 bases). The CDR3 is 14 residues long. V was shortened by 2 bases and J by 7 bases, with 14 bases between the two germline ends. Germline V CDR1 and CDR2: DFQATT, SNEGSKA (reference sequence).

This clonotype showed up many times. V is TRBV7-9 and J is TRBJ2-7, with 10 bases identical to TRBD2. The V gene's germline CDR1 is SEHNR and CDR2 FQNEAQ (reference sequence). The junction had 13 bases not matched to a gene; V was cut back by 1 base and J by 4 bases. CDR3 length: 18 residues. CDR3 nucleotides: TGTGCCAGCAGCTTAGGCAGGGCCGTAGGACTAGCGGAATACGAGCAGTACTTC. It encodes CASSLGRAVGLAEYEQYF.

As regards this clonotype: Its ends do not fully match the called genes, so a read error is possible. The chain has TRBV4-1 and TRBJ1-6; weak D call: TRBD1 (6 bases). There are 15 residues in the CDR3. Germline V gene sequence: CDR1 MGHRA, CDR2 YSYEKL. This chain's CDR3 is CASSQGRGSNSPLHF. The CDR3 nucleotides read TGTGCCAGCAGCCAAGGCAGGGGTAGTAATTCACCCCTCCACTTT.

The V gene is TRBV20-1, the J gene TRBJ2-7; TRBD1 matches at 7 bases. J lost 2 bases, V lost 4 bases, and 8 bases had no gene match. The CDR3 sequence is 14 residues long. Germline assignment: CDR1 DFQATT and CDR2 SNEGSKA (reference sequence). In DNA, the CDR3 is TGCAGTGCTAAAACCCGGGACAGTCCCTACGAGCAGTACTTC. Amino acids: CSAKTRDSPYEQYF.

Worth noting for this clonotype: A read error is possible here, since a much larger clone lies one base away. The chain is built from TRBV30 and TRBJ1-2; D unresolved. CDR1 is GTSNPN, CDR2 SVGIG, per germline (reference sequence). There are 14 residues in the CDR3. The ends were cut back, 5 bases at V and 4 bases at J, with 17 bases in the middle. Here the CDR3 reads CAWGTPATVYGYTF. Here the CDR3 DNA reads TGTGCCTGGGGTACCCCCGCAACAGTCTATGGCTACACCTTC. The full variable domain, completed using reference TRBV30 and TRBJ1-2, is SQTIHQWPATLVQPVGSPLSLECTVEGTSNPNLYWYRQAAGRGLQLLFYSVGIGQISSEVPQNLSASRPQDRQFILSSKKLLLSDSGFYLCAWGTPATVYGYTFGSGTRLTVV.

This clonotype has at least ten counts. The rearrangement uses TRBV5-1 and TRBJ2-1; 12 nucleotides align to TRBD1. There are 14 residues in the CDR3. Per the germline V gene, CDR1 is SGHRS and CDR2 is YFSETQ. V was clipped by 4 bases and J by 9 bases; unmatched bases: 5. The DNA for the CDR3 is TGCGCCAGCAGCCTTGCGGGACAGGGGGCTGAGCAGTTCTTC. The encoded protein is CASSLAGQGAEQFF.

This clonotype was observed a handful of times. The V and J genes are TRBV7-8 and TRBJ1-5; 9 bases are a match to TRBD1. Germline CDR1 is SGHVS and CDR2 is FQNEAQ. CDR3 length: 16 amino acids. J gave up 3 bases and V 5 bases, and 8 bases lay outside the gene matches. The CDR3 nucleotides are TGTGCCAGCAGCATGCGGGACAGGGCGGCCAATCAGCCCCAGCATTTT. Translated: CASSMRDRAANQPQHF. Full variable domain (missing parts from reference TRBV7-8 and TRBJ1-5): GAGVSQSPRYKVAKRGQDVALRCDPISGHVSLFWYQQALGQGPEFLTYFQNEAQLDKSGLPSDRFFAERPEGSVSTLKIQRTQQEDSAVYLCASSMRDRAANQPQHFGDGTRLSIL.

This chain joins TRBV3-1 and TRBJ2-2, with 7 nucleotides matching TRBD2. J lost 4 bases, V lost 1 base, and 6 bases had no gene match. The CDR3 loop spans 16 amino acids. CDR1 is LGHDT and CDR2 is YNNKEL in the germline V gene (reference sequence). The CDR3 nucleotides are TGTGCCAGCAGCCAAGCCTGGGGAGGGGCCACCGGGGAGCTGTTTTTT. Translation: CASSQAWGGATGELFF.

This clonotype was seen a few times. This sequence joins TRBV5-1 and TRBJ1-2, with 8 bases fitting TRBD1. The CDR3 totals 15 residues. The V and J ends lost 5 bases and 5 bases, in that order; junction bases with no gene match: 11. Per the germline V gene, CDR1 is SGHRS and CDR2 is YFSETQ. This CDR3 is CASSPAGQAPYGYTF. Written as DNA, the CDR3 is TGCGCCAGCAGTCCGGCGGGACAGGCCCCATATGGCTACACCTTC.

This clonotype was seen a few times. This rearrangement joins TRBV5-8 to TRBJ1-5; 12 nucleotides line up with TRBD1. Trimming at V came to 3 bases and at J to 4 bases, leaving 2 bases not matched to a gene. The CDR3 is 15 amino acids. Germline V gives CDR1 SGHTS, CDR2 YDEGEE. In nucleotides, the CDR3 is TGTGCCAGCAGCTGGGACAGGGGGCCTAATCAGCCCCAGCATTTT. As protein: CASSWDRGPNQPQHF.